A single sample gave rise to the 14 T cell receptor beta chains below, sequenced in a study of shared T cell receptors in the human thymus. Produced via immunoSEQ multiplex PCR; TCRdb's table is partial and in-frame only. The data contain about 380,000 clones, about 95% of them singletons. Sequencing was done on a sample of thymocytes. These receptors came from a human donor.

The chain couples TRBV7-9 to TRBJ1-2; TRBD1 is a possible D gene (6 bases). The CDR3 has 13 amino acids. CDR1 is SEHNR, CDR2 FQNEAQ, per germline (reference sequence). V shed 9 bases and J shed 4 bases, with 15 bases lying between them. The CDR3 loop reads CASSAGGFYGYTF. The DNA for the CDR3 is TGTGCCAGTAGCGCCGGGGGCTTCTATGGCTACACCTTC. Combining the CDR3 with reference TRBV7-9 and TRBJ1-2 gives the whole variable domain DTGVSQNPRHKITKRGQNVTFRCDPISEHNRLYWYRQTLGQGPEFLTYFQNEAQLEKSRLLSDRFSAERPKGSFSTLEIQRTEQGDSAMYLCASSAGGFYGYTFGSGTRLTVV.

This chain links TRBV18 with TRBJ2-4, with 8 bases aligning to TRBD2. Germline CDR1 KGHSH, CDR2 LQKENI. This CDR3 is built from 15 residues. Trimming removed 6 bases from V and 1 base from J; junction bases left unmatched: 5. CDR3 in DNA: TGTGCCAGCTCTATCGGGGGGGTGGCCAAAAACATTCAGTACTTC. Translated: CASSIGGVAKNIQYF.

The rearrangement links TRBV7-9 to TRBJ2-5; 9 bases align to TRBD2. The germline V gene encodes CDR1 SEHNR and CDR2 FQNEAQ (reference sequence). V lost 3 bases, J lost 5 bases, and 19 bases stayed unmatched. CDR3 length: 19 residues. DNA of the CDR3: TGTGCCAGCAGCTTCGAGAGGCTAGCGGGACCCGATATATCGGAGACCCAGTACTTC. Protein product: CASSFERLAGPDISETQYF.

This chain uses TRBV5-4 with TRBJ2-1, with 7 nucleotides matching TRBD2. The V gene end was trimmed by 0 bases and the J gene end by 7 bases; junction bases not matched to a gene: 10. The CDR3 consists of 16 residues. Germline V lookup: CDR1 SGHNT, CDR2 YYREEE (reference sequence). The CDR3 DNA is TGTGCCAGCAGCTTGGGGCTTCTGGAGCGGGGTAATGAGCAGTTCTTC. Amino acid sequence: CASSLGLLERGNEQFF.

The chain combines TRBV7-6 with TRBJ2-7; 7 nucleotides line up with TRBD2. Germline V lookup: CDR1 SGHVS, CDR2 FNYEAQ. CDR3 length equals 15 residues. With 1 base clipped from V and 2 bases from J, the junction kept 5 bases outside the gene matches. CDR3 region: CASSLGRGRTYEQYF. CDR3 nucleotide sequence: TGTGCCAGCAGCTTAGGGCGGGGGAGAACCTACGAGCAGTACTTC.

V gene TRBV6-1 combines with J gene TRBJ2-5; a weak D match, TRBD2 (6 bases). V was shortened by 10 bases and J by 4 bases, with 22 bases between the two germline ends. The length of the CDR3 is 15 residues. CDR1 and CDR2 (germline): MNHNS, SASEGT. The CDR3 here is CAILEGYERRETQYF. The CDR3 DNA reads TGTGCCATCTTGGAGGGGTATGAGCGGAGAGAGACCCAGTACTTC.

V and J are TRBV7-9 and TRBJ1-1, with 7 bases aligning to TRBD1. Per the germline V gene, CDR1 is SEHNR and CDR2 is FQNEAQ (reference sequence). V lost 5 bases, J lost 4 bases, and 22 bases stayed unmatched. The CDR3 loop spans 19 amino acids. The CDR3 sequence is CASSPTVNRDREFVTEAFF. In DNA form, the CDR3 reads TGTGCCAGCAGCCCCACGGTGAACCGGGACAGAGAATTTGTCACTGAAGCTTTCTTT.

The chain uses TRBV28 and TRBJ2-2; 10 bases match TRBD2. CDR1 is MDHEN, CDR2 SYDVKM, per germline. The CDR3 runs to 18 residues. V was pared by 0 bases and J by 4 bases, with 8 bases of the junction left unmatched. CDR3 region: CASSLCLEREGPTGELFF. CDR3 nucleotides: TGTGCCAGCAGTTTATGTCTAGAGCGGGAGGGCCCCACCGGGGAGCTGTTTTTT.

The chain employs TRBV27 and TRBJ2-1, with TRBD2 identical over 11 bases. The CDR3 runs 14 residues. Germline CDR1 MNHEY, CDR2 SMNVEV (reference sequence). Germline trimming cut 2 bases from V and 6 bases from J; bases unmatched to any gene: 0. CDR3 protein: CASSLTSGSNEQFF. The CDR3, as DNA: TGTGCCAGCAGTTTAACTAGCGGGAGCAATGAGCAGTTCTTC.

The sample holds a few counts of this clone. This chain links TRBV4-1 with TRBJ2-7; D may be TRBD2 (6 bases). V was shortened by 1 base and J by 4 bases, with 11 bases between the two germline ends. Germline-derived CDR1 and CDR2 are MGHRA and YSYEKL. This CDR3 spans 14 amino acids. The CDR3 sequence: CASSQATGEYEQYF. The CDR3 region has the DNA TGCGCCAGCAGCCAAGCCACGGGGGAATACGAGCAGTACTTC.

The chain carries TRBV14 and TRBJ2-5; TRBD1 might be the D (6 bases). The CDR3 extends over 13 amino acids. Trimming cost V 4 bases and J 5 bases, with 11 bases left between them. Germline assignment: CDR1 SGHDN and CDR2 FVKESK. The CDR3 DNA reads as TGTGCCAGCAGCCGAACAGGGCTCGAGACCCAGTACTTC. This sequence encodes CASSRTGLETQYF. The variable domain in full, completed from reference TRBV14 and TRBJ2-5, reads EAGVTQFPSHSVIEKGQTVTLRCDPISGHDNLYWYRRVMGKEIKFLLHFVKESKQDESGMPNNRFLAERTGGTYSTLKVQPAELEDSGVYFCASSRTGLETQYFGPGTRLLVL.

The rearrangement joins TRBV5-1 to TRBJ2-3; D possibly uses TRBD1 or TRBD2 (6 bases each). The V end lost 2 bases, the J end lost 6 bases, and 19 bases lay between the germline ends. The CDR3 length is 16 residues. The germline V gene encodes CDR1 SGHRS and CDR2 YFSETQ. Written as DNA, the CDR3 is TGCGCCAGCAGCTTCCGGGGGCAGGCAAGAGGGGATACGCAGTATTTT. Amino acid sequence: CASSFRGQARGDTQYF.

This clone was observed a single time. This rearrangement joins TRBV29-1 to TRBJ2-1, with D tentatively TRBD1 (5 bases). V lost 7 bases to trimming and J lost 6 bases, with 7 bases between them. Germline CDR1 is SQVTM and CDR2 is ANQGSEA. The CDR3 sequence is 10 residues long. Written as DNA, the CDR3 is TGCAGCGCCGACAGCAATGAGCAGTTCTTC. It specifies CSADSNEQFF.

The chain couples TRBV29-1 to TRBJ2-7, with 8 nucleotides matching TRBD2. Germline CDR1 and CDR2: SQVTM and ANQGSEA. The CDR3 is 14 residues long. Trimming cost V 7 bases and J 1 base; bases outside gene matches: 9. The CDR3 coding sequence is TGCAGCGCCTTCTGGGCGGGAGGTTCCTACGAGCAGTACTTC. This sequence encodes CSAFWAGGSYEQYF.